The 32 T cell receptor beta chains presented below share a single source sample, sequenced in a study of CD8 T cells in ankylosing spondylitis. TCRdb ran MiXCR on the 5' RACE reads and lists one entry per CDR3 protein. The data show 200,000 to 250,000 distinct CDR3 sequences, roughly 25% seen once. Sample: blood, either unsorted or a sorted T cell fraction (not recorded which). The receptors come from a male donor with ankylosing spondylitis or in good health (not recorded which).

This clonotype was seen repeatedly, ten times or more. The rearrangement uses TRBV11-2 and TRBJ2-1; TRBD2 matches at 10 bases. The CDR3 consists of 14 residues. The V gene's germline CDR1 is SGHAT and CDR2 FQNNGV. The ends lost 6 bases at V and 7 bases at J; junction bases unmatched: 6. CDR3 in amino acids: CASRKAGGINEQFF. CDR3 in DNA: TGTGCCAGCAGAAAAGCGGGAGGGATAAATGAGCAGTTCTTC.

The chain joins TRBV29-1 to TRBJ2-7; no clear D gene. V dropped 7 bases and J dropped 6 bases, with 19 bases sitting between them. Germline CDR1 SQVTM, CDR2 ANQGSEA. The CDR3 consists of 13 residues. The CDR3 protein is CSAILHSPTEQYF. The DNA of the CDR3 is TGCAGCGCTATCCTCCACTCCCCCACCGAGCAGTACTTC.

This clonotype turned up a few times. The chain is built from TRBV20-1 and TRBJ2-1; perhaps TRBD2 as D (7 bases). The CDR3 runs to 14 residues. CDR1 and CDR2 from the germline V gene are DFQATT and SNEGSKA (reference sequence). Trimming cost V 6 bases and J 3 bases, with 15 bases left between them. The chain's CDR3 is CSALERDIYNEQFF. The DNA for the CDR3 is TGCAGTGCCCTGGAGCGGGACATCTACAATGAGCAGTTCTTC.

This clonotype was detected only a few times. The rearrangement joins TRBV29-1 to TRBJ2-7; 12 nucleotides agree with TRBD2. Trimming took 6 bases from V and 7 from J; bases not matched to a gene: 13. Germline V gene sequence: CDR1 SQVTM, CDR2 ANQGSEA. This CDR3 is 15 amino acids long. DNA of the CDR3: TGCAGCGTCCTCAGGACTAGCGGGACGGTGGGAGAGCAGTACTTC. The encoded protein is CSVLRTSGTVGEQYF.

This clonotype turned up a few times. The genes are TRBV5-6 and TRBJ2-5; D may be TRBD2 (6 bases). This CDR3 is built from 16 residues. The germline CDR1 and CDR2 sequences are SGHDT and YYEEEE. Trimming left V 4 bases short and J 5 bases short, with 21 bases between. CDR3 amino acids: CASSAEVAEDRETQYF. DNA of the CDR3: TGTGCCAGCAGCGCGGAGGTAGCGGAGGACCGGGAGACCCAGTACTTC.

A few counts support this clonotype. V usage is TRBV29-1 and J usage is TRBJ1-1; 9 bases are a match to TRBD1. This CDR3 region has 14 residues. Trimming at V came to 1 base and at J to 7 bases, leaving 7 bases not matched to a gene. Germline V lookup: CDR1 SQVTM, CDR2 ANQGSEA. Here the CDR3 reads CSVEGRGQGFEAFF. The CDR3 DNA sequence: TGCAGCGTTGAAGGCAGGGGACAGGGTTTTGAAGCTTTCTTT.

The chain has TRBV20-1 and TRBJ2-5; TRBD1 might be the D (5 bases). The CDR3 runs to 13 residues. In germline, CDR1 is DFQATT, CDR2 SNEGSKA (reference sequence). Trimming took off 1 base at V and 1 base at J, with 7 bases between the two ends. CDR3 coding DNA: TGCAGTGCTAGAGCAGGGTCCCAAGAGACCCAGTACTTC. Protein: CSARAGSQETQYF.

The chain combines TRBV29-1 with TRBJ1-1; D unresolved. Looked up from germline, CDR1 is SQVTM and CDR2 is ANQGSEA. V was cut by 4 bases and J by 1 base, with 19 bases left in between. CDR3 length: 16 amino acids. This chain's CDR3 is CSVGLGSPWTNTEAFF. The CDR3 nucleotides are TGCAGCGTTGGTTTGGGCAGTCCTTGGACGAACACTGAAGCTTTCTTT.

The gene calls are TRBV29-1 and TRBJ2-2; 8 nucleotides agree with TRBD1. The V and J ends lost 4 bases and 4 bases, in that order; junction bases with no gene match: 5. The CDR3 is made up of 14 amino acids. Germline lookup yields CDR1 SQVTM and CDR2 ANQGSEA. This CDR3 is CSVGRQGITGELFF. CDR3 in DNA: TGCAGCGTTGGTCGACAGGGGATCACCGGGGAGCTGTTTTTT.

This clonotype showed up many times. The chain carries TRBV6-1 and TRBJ1-5; D might be TRBD1 (6 bases). This CDR3 contains 15 residues. Germline V gives CDR1 MNHNS, CDR2 SASEGT. The V end lost 1 base, the J end lost 5 bases, and 12 bases lay between the germline ends. As DNA, the CDR3 is TGTGCCAGCAGTGAAGGGGGGGGGGCGCATCAGCCCCAGCATTTT. Translation gives CASSEGGGAHQPQHF.

This CDR3 is CSASGGVDTGELFF. CDR3 sequence (DNA): TGCAGCGCCTCGGGGGGGGTAGACACCGGGGAGCTGTTTTTT. The rearrangement uses TRBV29-1 and TRBJ2-2, with 8 bases aligning to TRBD2. V lost 7 bases to trimming and J lost 3 bases; unmatched junction nucleotides: 7. CDR3 length: 14 amino acids. The V gene's germline CDR1 is SQVTM and CDR2 ANQGSEA.

With regard to this clonotype: A much larger clonotype is one base distant, so this may be a read error. The gene calls are TRBV12-3 or TRBV12-4 and TRBJ2-5; TRBD2 matches 11 bases. This CDR3 is built from 18 residues. The DNA of the CDR3 is TGTACCAGCAGTTTAGCGGAGCCTAGCGGGAGGAGTTGGGAGACCCAGTACTTC. Residues: CTSSLAEPSGRSWETQYF.

This chain uses TRBV6-1 with TRBJ2-5; D remains unclear. The CDR3 contains 15 residues. Germline V gene sequence: CDR1 MNHNS, CDR2 SASEGT. V was trimmed by 6 bases and J by 2 bases, leaving 16 bases between them. CDR3: CASRAFWEGQETQYF. The CDR3 DNA reads TGTGCCAGCAGAGCGTTTTGGGAAGGACAAGAGACCCAGTACTTC.

This chain uses TRBV5-1 with TRBJ1-2; D gene unclear. CDR1 SGHRS and CDR2 YFSETQ come from the germline V gene. The CDR3 is 13 amino acids. Between the trimmed V and J ends, which lost 0 bases and 8 bases, there was a span of 11 bases. The CDR3 DNA sequence: TGCGCCAGCAGCTTGGGGGGTGCGGGCGGCTACACCTTC. This translates into CASSLGGAGGYTF.

V gene TRBV20-1 combines with J gene TRBJ2-7, with 8 bases that match TRBD1. The CDR3 extends over 14 amino acids. Germline CDR1 reads DFQATT; CDR2 reads SNEGSKA (reference sequence). Trimming at V came to 6 bases and at J to 1 base, leaving 8 bases not matched to a gene. This chain's CDR3 is CSAIKTGASYEQYF. Written as DNA, the CDR3 is TGCAGTGCCATCAAGACAGGGGCGTCCTACGAGCAGTACTTC.

V is TRBV20-1 and J is TRBJ2-3, with D maybe TRBD2 (6 bases). V was clipped by 6 bases and J by 0 bases, with 13 bases between them. The germline gives CDR1 DFQATT, CDR2 SNEGSKA (reference sequence). The CDR3 is 14 residues long. The CDR3 nucleotides read TGCAGTGCGTTACCCAGCGGGAGCACAGATACGCAGTATTTT. Translation gives CSALPSGSTDTQYF.

The table lists this clonotype with many counts. The genes are TRBV7-2 and TRBJ2-1, with 11 bases lining up with TRBD2. CDR3 size: 16 residues. With V trimmed by 5 bases and J by 0 bases, 3 bases remained unmatched. Germline V CDR1 and CDR2: SGHTA, FQGNSA. CDR3 DNA sequence: TGTGCCAGCAGCCGACTAGCGGGGATCTCCTACAATGAGCAGTTCTTC. Translation: CASSRLAGISYNEQFF. Full variable domain (missing parts from reference TRBV7-2 and TRBJ2-1): GAGVSQSPSNKVTEKGKDVELRCDPISGHTALYWYRQSLGQGLEFLIYFQGNSAPDKSGLPSDRFSAERTGGSVSTLTIQRTQQEDSAVYLCASSRLAGISYNEQFFGPGTRLTVL.

This clonotype was counted ten times or more. The chain joins TRBV28 to TRBJ2-7; D might be TRBD1 (6 bases). Deletions cut 4 bases from V and 3 bases from J, with 16 bases between. Germline V gene lookup returns CDR1 MDHEN and CDR2 SYDVKM. The CDR3 has 15 amino acids. This chain's CDR3 is CASSYQTGARYEQYF. CDR3 coding DNA: TGTGCCAGCAGTTATCAGACAGGAGCCCGCTACGAGCAGTACTTC.

This clonotype was recorded at least ten times. V is TRBV5-5 and J is TRBJ2-7; D gene unclear. Trimming left V 1 base short and J 5 bases short, with 13 bases between. CDR1 is SGHKS and CDR2 is YYEKEE in the germline V gene (reference sequence). The CDR3 loop spans 14 amino acids. The CDR3 loop reads CASSLRVRFDEQYF. CDR3 DNA sequence: TGTGCCAGCAGCTTGAGGGTCAGGTTTGACGAGCAGTACTTC.

This chain links TRBV12-5 with TRBJ2-2; tentatively, D is TRBD1 (5 bases). The V and J ends lost 2 bases and 4 bases respectively, with 14 bases between them. The CDR3 length is 16 residues. Germline V lookup: CDR1 LGHNT, CDR2 FRNRAP. The CDR3 DNA reads TGTGCTAGTGGTTTGCCAGGGTCCCCCCGCACCGGGGAGCTGTTTTTT. This codes for CASGLPGSPRTGELFF.

The J gene is TRBJ2-3, the V gene TRBV7-2; no firm D call. The CDR3 consists of 17 residues. Looked up from germline, CDR1 is SGHTA and CDR2 is FQGNSA. Trimming took off 3 bases at V and 0 bases at J, with 16 bases between the two ends. CDR3 in DNA: TGTGCCAGCAGCTTGCTATGGGTGAAAGCTAGCACAGATACGCAGTATTTT. As protein: CASSLLWVKASTDTQYF.

Many counts were recorded for this clonotype. The chain carries TRBV7-4 and TRBJ2-3; D remains ambiguous. V was shortened by 1 base and J by 2 bases, with 16 bases between the two germline ends. The germline gives CDR1 SGHVT, CDR2 SQSDAQ. The CDR3 length is 17 residues. The CDR3 loop is CASSLGRSREFTDTQYF. The CDR3 DNA reads as TGTGCCAGCAGCTTAGGTCGATCTAGGGAATTCACAGATACGCAGTATTTT. Full variable domain (remainder filled in from reference TRBV7-4 and TRBJ2-3): GAGVSQSPRYKVAKRGRDVALRCDSISGHVTLYWYRQTLGQGSEVLTYSQSDAQRDKSGRPSGRFSAERPERSVSTLKIQRTEQGDSAVYLCASSLGRSREFTDTQYFGPGTRLTVL.

The sample holds a few counts of this clonotype. This chain connects TRBV20-1 to TRBJ2-2; D might be TRBD1 or TRBD2, each matching 7 bases. V lost 7 bases and J 6 bases, leaving 18 bases between the germline ends. The CDR3 spans 14 residues. CDR1 is DFQATT and CDR2 is SNEGSKA in the germline V gene (reference sequence). CDR3 region: CSGKRSGGAGELFF. The CDR3 DNA sequence: TGCAGTGGAAAGAGATCAGGGGGGGCCGGGGAGCTGTTTTTT.

In this sample, this clonotype turned up a few times. The chain couples TRBV29-1 to TRBJ2-1; 7 bases line up with TRBD2. Germline V lookup: CDR1 SQVTM, CDR2 ANQGSEA. The CDR3 spans 14 residues. The J segment lost 0 bases and the V segment lost 5 bases, leaving 4 bases of the junction unmatched. CDR3: CSVKVAGSYNEQFF. For the CDR3, the DNA is TGCAGCGTTAAGGTAGCGGGCTCCTACAATGAGCAGTTCTTC.

The rearrangement joins TRBV7-2 to TRBJ2-4; TRBD2 agrees at 7 bases. Per germline, CDR1 SGHTA and CDR2 FQGNSA. The CDR3 extends over 17 amino acids. Losses at the gene ends were 1 base for V and 4 bases for J; bases not matched to a gene: 10. CDR3 sequence (DNA): TGTGCCAGCAGCTTAGGATCGCGGGGGACGGATAAAAACATTCAGTACTTC. It specifies CASSLGSRGTDKNIQYF. Full variable domain (remainder filled in from reference TRBV7-2 and TRBJ2-4): GAGVSQSPSNKVTEKGKDVELRCDPISGHTALYWYRQSLGQGLEFLIYFQGNSAPDKSGLPSDRFSAERTGGSVSTLTIQRTQQEDSAVYLCASSLGSRGTDKNIQYFGAGTRLSVL.

The CDR3 DNA reads TGTGCCAGCAGTTACAGGGTTGCCTACGAGCAGTACTTC. Translating it yields CASSYRVAYEQYF. This chain connects TRBV12-3 or TRBV12-4 to TRBJ2-7; the D gene is possibly TRBD1 (6 bases). V lost 4 bases, J lost 2 bases, and 9 bases lay in between. This CDR3 has 13 residues.

This chain links TRBV4-1 with TRBJ2-1; 7 nucleotides align to TRBD2. After removal of 3 bases from V and 5 bases from J, the junction contained 7 bases not matched to a gene. The CDR3 is 15 residues long. The germline gives CDR1 MGHRA, CDR2 YSYEKL. The CDR3 DNA reads TGCGCCAGCAGCCACAGCGGGACCTTCCACAATGAGCAGTTCTTC. It codes for CASSHSGTFHNEQFF.

This clonotype was recorded many times. The chain recombines TRBV7-9 with TRBJ2-3; perhaps TRBD2 as D (6 bases). Trimming pared 1 base from V and 6 bases from J, leaving 14 bases between. The germline V gene has CDR1 SEHNR and CDR2 FQNEAQ (reference sequence). The CDR3 consists of 15 residues. The CDR3 nucleotides read TGTGCCAGCAGCTTAGTTTCGGGAGACGTCGATACGCAGTATTTT. As protein: CASSLVSGDVDTQYF.

This clonotype was counted at least ten times. The rearrangement uses TRBV7-3 and TRBJ1-6; unclear D gene. Germline CDR1 reads SGHTA; CDR2 reads FQGTGA. The CDR3 length is 14 residues. Trimming left V 6 bases short and J 7 bases short, with 13 bases between. CDR3 in amino acids: CASSYGVINSPLHF. The DNA for the CDR3 is TGTGCCAGCAGTTATGGAGTAATCAATTCACCCCTCCACTTT.

The chain links TRBV6-1 to TRBJ2-1; 12 bases are a match to TRBD2. The V gene end was trimmed by 6 bases and the J gene end by 9 bases; junction bases not matched to a gene: 12. Germline CDR1 is MNHNS and CDR2 is SASEGT. The CDR3 is made up of 16 amino acids. CDR3: CASSPRLAGGRAEQFF. DNA of the CDR3: TGTGCCAGCAGCCCTAGGCTAGCGGGAGGGCGGGCTGAGCAGTTCTTC.

The sample holds many counts of this clonotype. This chain joins TRBV5-5 and TRBJ1-2; 8 bases fit TRBD1. In germline, CDR1 is SGHKS, CDR2 YYEKEE (reference sequence). The CDR3 is 15 amino acids. V shed 3 bases and J 8 bases; nucleotides not matched to a gene: 12. DNA of the CDR3: TGTGCCAGCAGCTCGGAATGGACAGGGCCGGTAGGCTACACCTTC. Translation gives CASSSEWTGPVGYTF. The full variable domain, its missing parts supplied by reference TRBV5-5 and TRBJ1-2, is DAGVTQSPTHLIKTRGQQVTLRCSPISGHKSVSWYQQVLGQGPQFIFQYYEKEERGRGNFPDRFSARQFPNYSSELNVNALLLGDSALYLCASSSEWTGPVGYTFGSGTRLTVV.

This clonotype was seen a handful of times. The chain links TRBV11-2 to TRBJ2-1; possibly TRBD2 for D (6 bases). Germline V gene lookup returns CDR1 SGHAT and CDR2 FQNNGV. The CDR3 totals 16 residues. Trimming removed 0 bases from V and 8 bases from J, with 17 bases in between. The CDR3: CASSLDLGAGSDEQFF. In DNA, the CDR3 is TGTGCCAGCAGCTTAGATCTCGGGGCGGGATCGGATGAGCAGTTCTTC.